This entry lists 5 T cell receptor beta chains sequenced from one sample in a study of blood T cell repertoires in COVID-19. Clones were read by immunoSEQ multiplex PCR, and TCRdb kept only the in-frame ones, dropping some. The sample yields approximately 300,000 clones, approximately 84% seen once. Source material: PBMCs or T cells enriched from blood (not recorded which). Source of these receptors: a woman aged 18-29 years who had recovered from COVID-19.

The gene calls are TRBV5-1 and TRBJ2-3, with D unresolved. Germline V gives CDR1 SGHRS, CDR2 YFSETQ. The CDR3 sequence is 15 residues long. With 4 bases removed from V and 0 bases from J, the gap between germline ends came to 12 bases. The CDR3 region has the DNA TGCGCCAGCAGCCGAGGTGGTCCTAGCACAGATACGCAGTATTTT. Protein: CASSRGGPSTDTQYF.

Only one count was recorded for this clone. J is TRBJ1-2 and V is TRBV10-3; 7 nucleotides agree with TRBD1. The germline V gene has CDR1 ENHRY and CDR2 SYGVKD. The CDR3 has 16 amino acids. With V trimmed by 4 bases and J by 3 bases, 11 bases remained unmatched. In DNA, the CDR3 is TGTGCCATCAGTGGCGTGATCGGGGACAGATACTATGGCTACACCTTC. The encoded protein is CAISGVIGDRYYGYTF.

To note about this clone: Within the sample, other DNA sequences also encode this same CDR3. The genes are TRBV27 and TRBJ1-5, with TRBD1 identical over 8 bases. The CDR3 extends over 14 amino acids. CDR1 and CDR2 (germline): MNHEY, SMNVEV (reference sequence). Losses at the gene ends were 4 bases for V and 5 bases for J; bases not matched to a gene: 4. CDR3 in amino acids: CASSSGTGYQPQHF. In DNA form, the CDR3 reads TGTGCCAGCAGTTCCGGGACAGGTTATCAGCCCCAGCATTTT.

The V and J genes are TRBV2 and TRBJ2-5; 10 bases map to TRBD1. The CDR3 runs to 15 residues. Per the germline V gene, CDR1 is SNHLY and CDR2 is FYNNEI. After removal of 8 bases from V and 5 bases from J, the junction contained 11 bases not matched to a gene. The CDR3 region has the DNA TGTGCCAGCGGAAGGACAGGGGGTGGTGCGGAGACCCAGTACTTC. This translates into CASGRTGGGAETQYF.

The rearrangement joins TRBV28 to TRBJ2-5; 8 bases fit TRBD2. The germline V gene has CDR1 MDHEN and CDR2 SYDVKM. CDR3 length equals 12 residues. V trimming: 1 base; J trimming: 9 bases; junction bases outside the gene matches: 1. CDR3 nucleotide sequence: TGTGCCAGCAGTTTATTGCGGGAGGCCCAGTACTTC. Amino acids: CASSLLREAQYF.